This T cell receptor beta chain was captured by sequencing in a study of T cell responses to AZD1222 COVID-19 vaccine. Method: immunoSEQ multiplex PCR; TCRdb's copy keeps in-frame clones and lacks some. The table records under 200,000 clones, roughly nine tenths of them present only once. CDR1 is MDHEN and CDR2 is SYDVKM in the germline V gene. V dropped 5 bases and J dropped 5; count of bases not matched to a gene: 14. This CDR3 region has 16 residues. The chain combines TRBV28 with TRBJ2-7, with TRBD2 identical over 8 bases. The TCR comes from an adult in good health. The source material was peripheral blood, sampled on day 0 of AZD1222 vaccination. CDR3 loop: CASSHSSGLDVNEQYF. The CDR3 nucleotides read TGTGCCAGCAGTCACTCGTCGGGACTAGATGTCAACGAGCAGTACTTC.